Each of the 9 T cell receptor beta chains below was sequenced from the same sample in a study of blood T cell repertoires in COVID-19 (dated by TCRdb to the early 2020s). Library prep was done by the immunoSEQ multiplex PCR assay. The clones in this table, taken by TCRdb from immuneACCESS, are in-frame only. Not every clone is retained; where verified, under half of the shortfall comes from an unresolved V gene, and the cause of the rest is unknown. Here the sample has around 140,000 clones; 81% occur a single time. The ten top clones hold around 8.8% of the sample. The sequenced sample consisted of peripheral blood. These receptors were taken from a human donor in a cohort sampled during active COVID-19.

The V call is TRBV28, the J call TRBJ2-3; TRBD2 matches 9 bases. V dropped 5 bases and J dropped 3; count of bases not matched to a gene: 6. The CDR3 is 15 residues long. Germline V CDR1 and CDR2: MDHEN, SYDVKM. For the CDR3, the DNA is TGTGCCAGCAGTCTAAGACTAGCGGAAACAGATACGCAGTATTTT. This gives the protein CASSLRLAETDTQYF.

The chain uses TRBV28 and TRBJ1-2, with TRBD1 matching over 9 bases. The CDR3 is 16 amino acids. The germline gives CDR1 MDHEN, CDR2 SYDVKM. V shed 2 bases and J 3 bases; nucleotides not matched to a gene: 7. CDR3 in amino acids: CASSLRNRGPDYGYTF. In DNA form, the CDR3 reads TGTGCCAGCAGTTTACGAAACAGGGGGCCCGACTATGGCTACACCTTC.

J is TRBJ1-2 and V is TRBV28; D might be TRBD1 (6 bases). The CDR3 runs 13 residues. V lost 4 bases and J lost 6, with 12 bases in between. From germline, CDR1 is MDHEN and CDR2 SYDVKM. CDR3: CASSSQGIDGYTF. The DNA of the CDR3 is TGTGCCAGCAGTTCCCAGGGGATAGATGGCTACACCTTC.

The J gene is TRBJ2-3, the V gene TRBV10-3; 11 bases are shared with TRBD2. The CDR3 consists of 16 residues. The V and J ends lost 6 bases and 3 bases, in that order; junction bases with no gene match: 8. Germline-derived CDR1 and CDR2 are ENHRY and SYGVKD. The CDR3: CAISLAGGMGTDTQYF. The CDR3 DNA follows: TGTGCCATCAGCTTAGCGGGAGGGATGGGTACAGATACGCAGTATTTT.

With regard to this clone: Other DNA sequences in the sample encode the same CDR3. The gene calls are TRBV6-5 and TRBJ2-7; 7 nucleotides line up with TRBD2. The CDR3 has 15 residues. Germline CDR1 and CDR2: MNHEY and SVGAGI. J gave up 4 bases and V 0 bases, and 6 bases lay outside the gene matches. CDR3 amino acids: CASSYSPQGGYEQYF. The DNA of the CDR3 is TGTGCCAGCAGTTACTCGCCCCAGGGAGGGTACGAGCAGTACTTC.

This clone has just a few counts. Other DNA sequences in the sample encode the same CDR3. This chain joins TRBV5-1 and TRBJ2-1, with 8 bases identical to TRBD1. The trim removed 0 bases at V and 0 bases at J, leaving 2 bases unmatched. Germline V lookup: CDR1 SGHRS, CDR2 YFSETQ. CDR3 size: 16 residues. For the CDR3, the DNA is TGCGCCAGCAGCTTGGGGACAGGGAGCTCCTACAATGAGCAGTTCTTC. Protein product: CASSLGTGSSYNEQFF.

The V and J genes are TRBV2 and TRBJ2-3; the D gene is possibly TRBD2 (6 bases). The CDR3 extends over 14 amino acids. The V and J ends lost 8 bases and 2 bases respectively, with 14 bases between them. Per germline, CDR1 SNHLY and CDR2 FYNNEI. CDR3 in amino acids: CASRGAGSTDTQYF. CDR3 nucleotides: TGTGCCAGCCGAGGGGCGGGATCCACAGATACGCAGTATTTT.

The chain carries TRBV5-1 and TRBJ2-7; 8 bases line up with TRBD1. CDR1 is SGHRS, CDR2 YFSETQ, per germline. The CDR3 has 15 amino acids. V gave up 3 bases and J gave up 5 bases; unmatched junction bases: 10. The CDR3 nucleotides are TGCGCCAGCAGCTCCAGGACAGGGTTCTACAACGAGCAGTACTTC. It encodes CASSSRTGFYNEQYF.

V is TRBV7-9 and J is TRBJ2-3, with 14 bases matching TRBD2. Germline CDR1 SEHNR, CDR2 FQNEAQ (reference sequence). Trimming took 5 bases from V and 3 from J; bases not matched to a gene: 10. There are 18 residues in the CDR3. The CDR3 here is CASSTGTSGSYGTDTQYF. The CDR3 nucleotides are TGTGCCAGCAGCACCGGGACTAGCGGGAGTTATGGAACAGATACGCAGTATTTT.